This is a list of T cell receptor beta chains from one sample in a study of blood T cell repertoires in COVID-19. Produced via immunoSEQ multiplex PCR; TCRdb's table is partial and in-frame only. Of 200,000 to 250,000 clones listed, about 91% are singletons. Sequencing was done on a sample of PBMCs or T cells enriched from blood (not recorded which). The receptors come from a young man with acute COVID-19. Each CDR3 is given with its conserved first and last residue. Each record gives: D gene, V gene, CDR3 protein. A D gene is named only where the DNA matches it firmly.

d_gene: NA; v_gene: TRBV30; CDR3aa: CAWSSGTSGNTIYF
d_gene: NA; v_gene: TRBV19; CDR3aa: CASSMQATNTGELFF
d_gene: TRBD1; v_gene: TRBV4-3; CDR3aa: CASSRAGQNNSPLHF
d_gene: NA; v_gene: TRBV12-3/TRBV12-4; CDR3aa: CASSWDFYEQYF
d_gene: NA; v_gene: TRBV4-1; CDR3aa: CASSRGRASGANVLTF
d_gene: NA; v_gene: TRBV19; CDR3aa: CASSIVGSTTNEKLFF
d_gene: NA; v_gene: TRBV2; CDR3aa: CASSGDSFPYTEAFF
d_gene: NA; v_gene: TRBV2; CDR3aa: CASSGLTDQPQHF
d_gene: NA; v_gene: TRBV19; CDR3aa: CASSPGATESQETQYF
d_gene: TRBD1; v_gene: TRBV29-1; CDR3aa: CSVEDPGTGYYGYTF
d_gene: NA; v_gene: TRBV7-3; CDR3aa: CASSLTEDGTQYF
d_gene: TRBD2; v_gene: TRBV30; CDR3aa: CAWSLGLAGSTDTQYF
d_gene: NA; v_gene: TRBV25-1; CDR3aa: CASSEPSSGPLGDTQYF
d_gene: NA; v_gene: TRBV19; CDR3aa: CASSAAENSPLHF
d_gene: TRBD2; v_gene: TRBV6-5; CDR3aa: CASSYLAGEGNEQFF
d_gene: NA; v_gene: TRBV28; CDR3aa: CASSPRAGDLYGYTF
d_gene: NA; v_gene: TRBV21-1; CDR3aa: CASSKRRISYEQYF
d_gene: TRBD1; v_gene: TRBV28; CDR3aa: CASRWDQQGPEAFF
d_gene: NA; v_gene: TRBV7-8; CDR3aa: CASSLRQAVDEKLFF
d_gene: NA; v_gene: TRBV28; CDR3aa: CASSSRNYGYTF
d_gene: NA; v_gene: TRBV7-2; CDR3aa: CASSLGLKNGAGELFF
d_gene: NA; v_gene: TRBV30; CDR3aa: CAWSVNHGYTDTQYF
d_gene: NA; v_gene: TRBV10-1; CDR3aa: CASSESAQGKNNEQFF
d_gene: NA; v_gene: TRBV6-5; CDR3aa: CASSYETASPLHF
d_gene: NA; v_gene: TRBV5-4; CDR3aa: CASSPGGSVYEQYF
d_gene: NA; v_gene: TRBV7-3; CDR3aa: CASSLIGQNTGELFF
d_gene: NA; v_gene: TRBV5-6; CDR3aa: CASSPTSGNTIYF
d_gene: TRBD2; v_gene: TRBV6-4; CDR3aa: CASSAGLAGGFGELFF
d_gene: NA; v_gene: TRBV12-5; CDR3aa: CASGLWSGFPTNTGELFF
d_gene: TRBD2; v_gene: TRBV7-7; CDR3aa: CASRLGTSGQETQYF
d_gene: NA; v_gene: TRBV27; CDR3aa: CASRRLYLGHMNTEAFF
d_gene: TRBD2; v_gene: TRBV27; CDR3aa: CASSPIGRASTDTQYF
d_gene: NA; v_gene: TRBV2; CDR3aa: CASTYSDTQYF
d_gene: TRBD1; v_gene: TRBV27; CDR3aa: CASSLGGAHGYTF
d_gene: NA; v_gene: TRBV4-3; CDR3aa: CASSQNPGGGYNEQFF
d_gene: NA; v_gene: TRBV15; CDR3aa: CATSNSGNEQFF
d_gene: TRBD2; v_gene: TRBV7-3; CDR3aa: CASSPQWGLAGTNEQFF
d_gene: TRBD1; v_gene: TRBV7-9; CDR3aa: CASSSGTGTDTQYF
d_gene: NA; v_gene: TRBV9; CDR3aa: CASSASDTGELFF
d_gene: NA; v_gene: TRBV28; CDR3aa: CASSSTPKGDQFF
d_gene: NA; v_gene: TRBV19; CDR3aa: CASSISIAGPYEQYF
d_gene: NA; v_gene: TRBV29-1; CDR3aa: CSGDFGNTIYF
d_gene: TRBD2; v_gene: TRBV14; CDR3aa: CASSQVEGGLVGYEQYF
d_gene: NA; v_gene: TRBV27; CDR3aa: CASSPGGPNTEAFF
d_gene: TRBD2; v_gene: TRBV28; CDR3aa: CATSPSGVYNEQFF